Listed below are T cell receptor beta chains from one sample, sequenced in a study of response to subunit inactivated influenza vaccine. TCRdb used MiXCR to reprocess the RT-PCR reads, holding one entry per CDR3 protein. This sample has about 700,000 distinct CDR3 sequences, with 14% found just once. The source was PBMCs from blood, collected around two weeks before vaccination. The receptors come from a middle-aged man who received an inactivated influenza vaccine. The CDR3 runs from the conserved cysteine through the conserved F or W. Fields, in order: J gene, V gene, D gene, clone size, CDR3 protein, CDR3 DNA. A D gene is named only where the DNA matches it firmly. Expanded clones are given a class, and other clones once, few, many or no size at all.

j_call: TRBJ1-5
v_call: TRBV20-1
d_call: NA
clone_size: few
cdr3_aa: CSARESGRGDQPQHF
cdr3_nt: TGCAGTGCTAGAGAGTCCGGCAGGGGTGATCAGCCCCAGCATTTT

j_call: TRBJ2-1
v_call: TRBV7-9
d_call: TRBD2
clone_size: NA
cdr3_aa: CASSPERGYRYEQFF
cdr3_nt: TGTGCCAGCAGCCCAGAGCGGGGGTACCGCTATGAGCAGTTCTTC

j_call: TRBJ1-2
v_call: TRBV12-2
d_call: NA
clone_size: NA
cdr3_aa: CASRLVKGGRGYTF
cdr3_nt: TGTGCAAGTCGCTTAGTCAAGGGGGGCAGAGGCTACACCTTC

j_call: TRBJ2-2
v_call: TRBV28
d_call: NA
clone_size: few
cdr3_aa: CASSLLRTGELFF
cdr3_nt: TGTGCCAGCAGTTTACTTAGGACCGGGGAGCTGTTTTTT

j_call: TRBJ2-7
v_call: TRBV2
d_call: NA
clone_size: few
cdr3_aa: CASKKETGPLYEQYF
cdr3_nt: TGTGCCAGCAAGAAGGAAACAGGACCACTCTACGAGCAGTACTTC

j_call: TRBJ2-7
v_call: TRBV7-2
d_call: TRBD1
clone_size: NA
cdr3_aa: CASSPGTGLQQYF
cdr3_nt: TGTGCCAGCAGTCCCGGGACAGGGTTACAGCAGTACTTC

j_call: TRBJ2-1
v_call: TRBV7-6
d_call: TRBD2
clone_size: few
cdr3_aa: CASSLAGAANEQFF
cdr3_nt: TGTGCCAGCAGCCTAGCGGGAGCTGCCAATGAGCAGTTCTTC

j_call: TRBJ2-1
v_call: TRBV5-6
d_call: NA
clone_size: few
cdr3_aa: CASSLSPDNEQFF
cdr3_nt: TGTGCCAGCAGCTTGTCTCCTGACAATGAGCAGTTCTTC

j_call: TRBJ2-7
v_call: TRBV12-3/TRBV12-4
d_call: NA
clone_size: few
cdr3_aa: CASSLDGVSEQYF
cdr3_nt: TGTGCCAGCAGTTTAGATGGGGTATCCGAGCAGTACTTC

j_call: TRBJ2-2
v_call: TRBV12-3/TRBV12-4
d_call: NA
clone_size: NA
cdr3_aa: CASSLMGYPDTGELFF
cdr3_nt: TGTGCCAGCAGTTTGATGGGTTACCCGGACACCGGGGAGCTGTTTTTT

j_call: TRBJ2-3
v_call: TRBV9
d_call: NA
clone_size: NA
cdr3_aa: CASSVYGVPTDTQYF
cdr3_nt: TGTGCCAGCAGCGTATACGGAGTACCCACAGATACGCAGTATTTT

j_call: TRBJ2-5
v_call: TRBV5-1
d_call: NA
clone_size: few
cdr3_aa: CASSLGSSQETQYF
cdr3_nt: TGCGCCAGCAGCCTAGGGTCGAGCCAGGAGACCCAGTACTTC

j_call: TRBJ2-2
v_call: TRBV7-9
d_call: NA
clone_size: few
cdr3_aa: CASSFAQGNTGELFF
cdr3_nt: TGTGCCAGCAGCTTTGCACAGGGGAACACCGGGGAGCTGTTTTTT

j_call: TRBJ1-6
v_call: TRBV6-5
d_call: NA
clone_size: few
cdr3_aa: CASSYGPGKHSPLHF
cdr3_nt: TGTGCCAGCAGTTACGGGCCAGGGAAGCATTCACCCCTCCACTTT

j_call: TRBJ2-5
v_call: TRBV28
d_call: TRBD1
clone_size: NA
cdr3_aa: CASSFPLRGRTQYF
cdr3_nt: TGTGCCAGCAGTTTCCCTCTCAGGGGGAGGACCCAGTACTTC

j_call: TRBJ1-5
v_call: TRBV6-1
d_call: NA
clone_size: NA
cdr3_aa: CASSDWGKPQHF
cdr3_nt: TGTGCCAGCAGTGATTGGGGCAAGCCCCAGCATTTT

j_call: TRBJ1-4
v_call: TRBV12-3/TRBV12-4
d_call: TRBD1
clone_size: many
cdr3_aa: CASSRQGVNEKLFF
cdr3_nt: TGTGCCAGCAGTCGTCAGGGGGTTAATGAAAAACTGTTTTTT

j_call: TRBJ1-2
v_call: TRBV28
d_call: NA
clone_size: NA
cdr3_aa: CASLDRTYGYTF
cdr3_nt: TGTGCCAGCCTTGACAGGACCTATGGCTACACCTTC

j_call: TRBJ2-1
v_call: TRBV20-1
d_call: NA
clone_size: few
cdr3_aa: CSAISRLQYSYNEQFF
cdr3_nt: TGCAGTGCTATTAGCAGACTTCAATACTCCTACAATGAGCAGTTCTTC

j_call: TRBJ2-1
v_call: TRBV2
d_call: TRBD2
clone_size: NA
cdr3_aa: CATNPSGRVDEQFF
cdr3_nt: TGTGCCACCAACCCTAGCGGGAGGGTGGATGAGCAGTTCTTC

j_call: TRBJ2-1
v_call: TRBV21-1
d_call: NA
clone_size: NA
cdr3_aa: CASGVKVRVLRSRYNEQFF
cdr3_nt: TGTGCCAGCGGGGTAAAGGTGAGGGTTTTGCGGAGCCGGTACAATGAGCAGTTCTTC

j_call: TRBJ2-1
v_call: TRBV29-1
d_call: TRBD2
clone_size: few
cdr3_aa: CSVEFLAEAPYNEQFF
cdr3_nt: TGCAGCGTTGAGTTCCTAGCGGAGGCCCCATACAATGAGCAGTTCTTC

j_call: TRBJ1-2
v_call: TRBV20-1
d_call: NA
clone_size: few
cdr3_aa: CSATPQGYYGYTF
cdr3_nt: TGCAGTGCTACTCCTCAGGGATACTATGGCTACACCTTC

j_call: TRBJ1-3
v_call: TRBV11-3
d_call: NA
clone_size: many
cdr3_aa: CASSLMGGSRVFGNTIYF
cdr3_nt: TGTGCCAGCAGCTTAATGGGGGGCTCCCGGGTTTTCGGAAACACCATATATTTT

j_call: TRBJ2-2
v_call: TRBV6-1
d_call: NA
clone_size: few
cdr3_aa: CASSVWAGELFF
cdr3_nt: TGTGCCAGCAGTGTCTGGGCCGGGGAGCTGTTTTTT

j_call: TRBJ1-2
v_call: TRBV6-5
d_call: TRBD1
clone_size: NA
cdr3_aa: CASSYSDRGLGYTF
cdr3_nt: TGTGCCAGCAGTTACTCGGACAGGGGGCTAGGCTACACCTTC

j_call: TRBJ1-1
v_call: TRBV19
d_call: NA
clone_size: few
cdr3_aa: CASSSRIMLRGNTEAFF
cdr3_nt: TGTGCCAGTAGCTCCCGAATCATGCTACGAGGAAACACTGAAGCTTTCTTT

j_call: TRBJ1-5
v_call: TRBV20-1
d_call: NA
clone_size: NA
cdr3_aa: CSARDTGGGNQPQHF
cdr3_nt: TGCAGTGCTAGAGATACGGGCGGCGGCAATCAGCCCCAGCATTTT

j_call: TRBJ2-7
v_call: TRBV12-3/TRBV12-4
d_call: TRBD1
clone_size: few
cdr3_aa: CASSGTDIMEQYF
cdr3_nt: TGTGCCAGCAGTGGGACAGACATTATGGAGCAGTACTTC

j_call: TRBJ2-2
v_call: TRBV4-2
d_call: NA
clone_size: NA
cdr3_aa: CASSQAGSHTGELFF
cdr3_nt: TGTGCCAGCAGCCAAGCGGGGTCTCACACCGGGGAGCTGTTTTTT

j_call: TRBJ2-7
v_call: TRBV12-3/TRBV12-4
d_call: TRBD2
clone_size: NA
cdr3_aa: CASSALWGGEQYF
cdr3_nt: TGTGCCAGCAGTGCGCTTTGGGGGGGGGAGCAGTACTTC

j_call: TRBJ2-7
v_call: TRBV5-1
d_call: TRBD1
clone_size: NA
cdr3_aa: CASSLVRTGDTYEQYF
cdr3_nt: TGCGCCAGCAGCTTGGTTCGGACAGGGGATACCTACGAGCAGTACTTC

j_call: TRBJ1-3
v_call: TRBV12-3/TRBV12-4
d_call: NA
clone_size: few
cdr3_aa: CASSPTFTLSGNTIYF
cdr3_nt: TGTGCCAGCAGTCCCACTTTCACCCTCTCTGGAAACACCATATATTTT

j_call: TRBJ1-5
v_call: TRBV12-3/TRBV12-4
d_call: TRBD1
clone_size: many
cdr3_aa: CASSFGQGAGNQPQHF
cdr3_nt: TGTGCCAGCAGTTTCGGACAGGGGGCAGGCAATCAGCCCCAGCATTTT

j_call: TRBJ2-5
v_call: TRBV20-1
d_call: NA
clone_size: NA
cdr3_aa: CSARDVKRDQETQYF
cdr3_nt: TGCAGTGCTAGAGATGTCAAGCGGGACCAAGAGACCCAGTACTTC

j_call: TRBJ2-3
v_call: TRBV18
d_call: NA
clone_size: NA
cdr3_aa: CASSPDSYTDTQYF
cdr3_nt: TGTGCCAGCTCACCAGACAGCTACACAGATACGCAGTATTTT

j_call: TRBJ2-5
v_call: TRBV4-2
d_call: NA
clone_size: NA
cdr3_aa: CASSQDKREETQYF
cdr3_nt: TGTGCCAGCAGCCAAGACAAGAGAGAAGAGACCCAGTACTTC

j_call: TRBJ2-7
v_call: TRBV7-9
d_call: NA
clone_size: few
cdr3_aa: CASSQPPGPRYEQYF
cdr3_nt: TGTGCCAGCAGCCAACCCCCAGGGCCCCGTTACGAGCAGTACTTC

j_call: TRBJ2-1
v_call: TRBV5-1
d_call: NA
clone_size: few
cdr3_aa: CASSSRGGYDNEQFF
cdr3_nt: TGCGCCAGCAGCTCGAGGGGGGGGTATGACAATGAGCAGTTCTTC

j_call: TRBJ2-1
v_call: TRBV3-1
d_call: NA
clone_size: many
cdr3_aa: CASSPPGHLGLNNEQFF
cdr3_nt: TGTGCCAGCAGCCCACCGGGCCACTTAGGACTTAACAATGAGCAGTTCTTC

j_call: TRBJ2-4
v_call: TRBV4-1
d_call: TRBD2
clone_size: many
cdr3_aa: CASSRGLAGGLAKNIQYF
cdr3_nt: TGCGCCAGCAGCCGGGGACTAGCGGGGGGGCTAGCCAAAAACATTCAGTACTTC

j_call: TRBJ1-2
v_call: TRBV28
d_call: NA
clone_size: NA
cdr3_aa: CASSLIAGEVDGYTF
cdr3_nt: TGTGCCAGCAGTTTAATCGCAGGGGAAGTCGATGGCTACACCTTC

j_call: TRBJ2-5
v_call: TRBV5-1
d_call: TRBD1
clone_size: many
cdr3_aa: CASSLGGPQETQYF
cdr3_nt: TGTGCCAGCAGTTTAGGGGGCCCCCAAGAGACCCAGTACTTC

j_call: TRBJ2-1
v_call: TRBV20-1
d_call: NA
clone_size: NA
cdr3_aa: CSARDHLKYTEQFF
cdr3_nt: TGCAGTGCTAGAGATCACTTGAAGTACACTGAGCAGTTCTTC

j_call: TRBJ2-4
v_call: TRBV27
d_call: TRBD1
clone_size: few
cdr3_aa: CASSPSTGWSIQYF
cdr3_nt: TGTGCCAGCAGTCCGTCGACAGGGTGGAGCATTCAGTACTTC